Below are 7 T cell receptor beta chains sequenced from a single sample in a study of blood T cell repertoires in COVID-19. Produced via immunoSEQ multiplex PCR; TCRdb's table is partial and in-frame only. The sample lists some 110,000 clones, roughly nine tenths occurring once. The sample was peripheral blood. The receptors shown here come from a human donor in a cohort sampled during active COVID-19.

The chain is built from TRBV28 and TRBJ1-2; TRBD1 matches 8 bases. The CDR3 is 15 residues long. After removal of 4 bases from V and 4 bases from J, the junction contained 8 bases not matched to a gene. Germline-derived CDR1 and CDR2 are MDHEN and SYDVKM. The CDR3 nucleotides are TGTGCCAGCAGTTCCACAGGGGGGCGAGGCTATGGCTACACCTTC. As protein: CASSSTGGRGYGYTF.

V and J are TRBV7-9 and TRBJ2-7; TRBD2 is a possible D gene (5 bases). Germline loops: CDR1 SEHNR, CDR2 FQNEAQ (reference sequence). V lost 1 base and J lost 4, with 23 bases in between. This CDR3 region has 18 residues. CDR3 in DNA: TGTGCCAGCAGCTTAGAGTTAGAGGGTAGGTTCGGAGTGTACGAGCAGTACTTC. Protein product: CASSLELEGRFGVYEQYF.

This clone was seen a single time. This CDR3 is CASSPPGLAFSYEQYF. The CDR3 DNA reads TGTGCCAGCAGCCCTCCGGGACTAGCTTTTTCCTACGAGCAGTACTTC. The chain has TRBV7-9 and TRBJ2-7; 9 bases map to TRBD2. The CDR3 length is 16 residues. The germline CDR1 and CDR2 sequences are SEHNR and FQNEAQ (reference sequence). V shed 5 bases, J shed 1 base, and the junction held 9 bases outside the gene matches.

The rearrangement links TRBV7-8 to TRBJ1-6; 11 nucleotides agree with TRBD1. In germline, CDR1 is SGHVS, CDR2 FQNEAQ. The CDR3 has 15 amino acids. V gave up 5 bases and J gave up 14 bases; unmatched junction bases: 11. CDR3 coding DNA: TGTGCCAGCAGCCCAAGGACAGGGGGCGACTCGGCCCTCCACTTT. Translating it yields CASSPRTGGDSALHF.

This chain joins TRBV5-8 and TRBJ2-7; 9 nucleotides agree with TRBD1. This CDR3 spans 14 amino acids. The germline gives CDR1 SGHTS, CDR2 YDEGEE. V trimming: 4 bases; J trimming: 2 bases; junction bases outside the gene matches: 4. The CDR3 loop is CASSKGTGTYEQYF. CDR3 coding DNA: TGTGCCAGCAGCAAAGGGACAGGGACCTACGAGCAGTACTTC.

The chain has TRBV5-4 and TRBJ2-7, with 9 bases matching TRBD1. Germline V CDR1 and CDR2: SGHNT, YYREEE (reference sequence). J gave up 1 base and V 0 bases, and 2 bases lay outside the gene matches. CDR3 length: 15 amino acids. The CDR3 region has the DNA TGTGCCAGCAGCTTGGGTGGGACAGGGTCCTACGAGCAGTACTTC. Residues: CASSLGGTGSYEQYF.

This sequence joins TRBV6-6 and TRBJ1-2; D is possibly TRBD1 (6 bases). The ends were cut back, 2 bases at V and 4 bases at J, with 14 bases in the middle. This CDR3 contains 15 residues. From germline, CDR1 is MNHNY and CDR2 SVGAGI (reference sequence). The CDR3 reads CASSYPSGGAYGYTF. The CDR3 nucleotides read TGTGCCAGCAGTTACCCCTCCGGGGGGGCCTATGGCTACACCTTC.